This T cell receptor beta chain was retrieved from a study of cytomegalovirus exposure and HLA in healthy donors. Study-level results: It was taken for granted in presence/absence analyses that sequencing depth across donors was roughly uniform. Most of the TCR beta V segments (in an earlier analysis) were productive either about 87% or about 30% of the time. It has been reported that TCR beta sequences accurately predicted the HLA-A and HLA-B alleles of most subjects.

V dropped 4 bases and J dropped 4; count of bases not matched to a gene: 3. The CDR3 consists of 15 residues. CDR1 is SGHTA, CDR2 FQGNSA, per germline. Vbeta (60) and Jbeta (13) primers were used in the PCR. The protocol was immunoSEQ multiplex PCR, while the TCRdb copy is restricted to in-frame clones and leaves out a portion. This sample's table has over 200,000 clones. Comment on this clone: The antigen is unknown.

The chain is built from TRBV7-2 and TRBJ2-7; 14 bases are a match to TRBD2. The material sequenced was PBMCs. The sequence came from a woman in her 30s in good health and CMV-seropositive. The CDR3 sequence is CASSSGLAGVYEQYF. The DNA for the CDR3 is TGTGCCAGCAGCTCGGGACTAGCGGGAGTTTACGAGCAGTACTTC.